This T cell receptor (beta chain) was obtained from a study of multiple sclerosis patients with progressive multifocal leukoencephalopathy. This was a survey-level run. Synthetic inline TR CDR3 controls covering all V-J pairings were spiked into each PCR. The repertoire was sequenced with immunoSEQ multiplex PCR; TCRdb's copy has only in-frame clones and lacks some. Found here are about 25,000 clones, 91% of them singletons; the top ten hold over 2%. About this clone itself: Its antigen is not identified.

The CDR3 consists of 13 residues. V was shortened by 7 bases and J by 5 bases, with 14 bases between the two germline ends. From germline, CDR1 is SGHNT and CDR2 YENEEA. Time point indicated: approximately twelve months of natalizumab therapy. Broader study findings: In most PML patients, TRB repertoires appeared less diverse by entropy.

The rearrangement joins TRBV11-3 to TRBJ1-1, with D unresolved. Sequencing was performed on PBMCs, taken from a patient treated with natalizumab. The source is a young man with multiple sclerosis. The CDR3 spells CASTTAPGTEAFF. The CDR3 nucleotides read TGTGCCAGCACCACCGCCCCAGGAACTGAAGCTTTCTTT.